A single sample is the source of the 21 T cell receptor beta chains below, sequenced in a study of response to subunit inactivated influenza vaccine. TCRdb ran MiXCR on the RT-PCR reads and lists one entry per CDR3 protein. The data contain under 550,000 distinct CDR3 sequences, less than 8% of them singletons. The material sequenced was PBMCs from blood, taken less than 30 months after vaccination. The receptors originated from a man aged 45-69 years who received an inactivated influenza vaccine.

This clonotype was detected many times. The J gene is TRBJ2-2, the V gene TRBV5-1; D unclear. Trimming removed 4 bases from V and 5 bases from J, with 15 bases in between. In germline, CDR1 is SGHRS, CDR2 YFSETQ. There are 15 residues in the CDR3. For the CDR3, the DNA is TGCGCCAGCAGCAAAACCCCGGCGGTTACCGGGGAGCTGTTTTTT. This translates into CASSKTPAVTGELFF.

This clonotype was detected many times. This chain links TRBV20-1 with TRBJ1-1; D remains ambiguous. The CDR3 totals 13 residues. V lost 0 bases and J lost 0, with 5 bases in between. CDR1 and CDR2 (germline): DFQATT, SNEGSKA (reference sequence). The CDR3 region is CSAREDMNTEAFF. The CDR3 DNA reads TGCAGTGCTAGAGAGGATATGAACACTGAAGCTTTCTTT.

V is TRBV15 and J is TRBJ2-4; D not resolved. The CDR3 length is 17 residues. CDR1 is LNHNV and CDR2 is YYDKDF in the germline V gene (reference sequence). V lost 1 base to trimming and J lost 0 bases, with 13 bases between them. CDR3 nucleotides: TGTGCCACCAGCAGAGTTTCAAATCGGCTAGCCAAAAACATTCAGTACTTC. It yields the protein CATSRVSNRLAKNIQYF. The variable domain in full, with the rest retrieved from reference TRBV15 and TRBJ2-4, is DAMVIQNPRYQVTQFGKPVTLSCSQTLNHNVMYWYQQKSSQAPKLLFHYYDKDFNNEADTPDNFQSRRPNTSFCFLDIRSPGLGDTAMYLCATSRVSNRLAKNIQYFGAGTRLSVL.

The chain carries TRBV5-1 and TRBJ1-2, with 7 bases matching TRBD1. Trimming cost V 4 bases and J 7 bases; bases outside gene matches: 13. The V gene's germline CDR1 is SGHRS and CDR2 YFSETQ. The CDR3 totals 15 residues. CDR3 DNA sequence: TGCGCCAGCAGCCTCGAGGGGGCACGACAGAGTGGCTACACCTTC. Translated: CASSLEGARQSGYTF.

This clonotype was seen only a few times. This rearrangement joins TRBV12-3 or TRBV12-4 to TRBJ1-1; TRBD1 aligns across 7 bases. The CDR3 spans 17 residues. V lost 5 bases, J lost 0 bases, and 12 bases stayed unmatched. The CDR3 reads CASSLGGTARMNTEAFF. The CDR3 region has the DNA TGTGCCAGCAGTCTCGGGGGGACAGCCCGCATGAACACTGAAGCTTTCTTT.

This CDR3 is CASSSTARDTSYEQYF. The CDR3 nucleotides read TGTGCCAGCAGCTCCACCGCCCGGGACACATCCTACGAGCAGTACTTC. The gene calls are TRBV5-5 and TRBJ2-7; D perhaps matches TRBD1 (6 bases). The CDR3 totals 16 residues. V lost 3 bases to trimming and J lost 1 base, with 17 bases between them. Germline V gene lookup returns CDR1 SGHKS and CDR2 YYEKEE (reference sequence).

The chain links TRBV12-3 or TRBV12-4 to TRBJ2-7, with D possibly matching TRBD1 (6 bases). The CDR3 loop spans 15 amino acids. The V end was cut by 4 bases, the J end by 2 bases, with 15 bases between. DNA of the CDR3: TGTGCCAGCAGTTCCCTATTGGACAGAACCTACGAGCAGTACTTC. Translating it yields CASSSLLDRTYEQYF.

This clonotype showed up just a few times. The chain is built from TRBV6-2 or TRBV6-3 and TRBJ2-5; D possibly corresponds to TRBD2 (6 bases). This CDR3 region has 15 residues. Germline V gene lookup returns CDR1 MNHEY and CDR2 SVGEGT. V was pared by 6 bases and J by 3 bases, with 17 bases between. The CDR3 DNA reads TGTGCCAGCAGACGTCAGAGGGGACTGGAAGAGACCCAGTACTTC. Translated, it gives CASRRQRGLEETQYF.

This clonotype was detected a few times. The chain has TRBV12-3 or TRBV12-4 and TRBJ2-7; perhaps TRBD2 as D (7 bases). V shed 3 bases and J shed 4 bases, with 10 bases lying between them. CDR3 size: 13 residues. The CDR3 sequence is CASSLGGLYEQYF. CDR3 DNA: TGTGCCAGCAGTTTGGGGGGGCTATACGAGCAGTACTTC.

The V gene is TRBV6-2 or TRBV6-3, the J gene TRBJ2-3, with D perhaps TRBD1 or TRBD2 (6 bases each). The CDR3 is 16 residues long. Per germline, CDR1 MNHEY and CDR2 SVGEGT. Deletions cut 0 bases from V and 2 bases from J, with 12 bases between. The CDR3 is CASSYSAGGTTDTQYF. The DNA of the CDR3 is TGTGCCAGCAGTTACTCAGCCGGGGGCACCACAGATACGCAGTATTTT.

The chain employs TRBV5-6 and TRBJ2-7; D could derive from TRBD1 or TRBD2 (5 bases each). Looked up from germline, CDR1 is SGHDT and CDR2 is YYEEEE. The CDR3 sequence is 15 residues long. Trimming cost V 1 base and J 0 bases, with 11 bases left between them. CDR3 loop: CASSLIGDLSYEQYF. The CDR3 nucleotides read TGTGCCAGCAGCTTGATAGGGGACCTCTCCTACGAGCAGTACTTC.

This clonotype was seen many times. The chain links TRBV7-9 to TRBJ2-1, with 11 nucleotides matching TRBD2. The length of the CDR3 is 16 residues. Germline V gene sequence: CDR1 SEHNR, CDR2 FQNEAQ (reference sequence). Trimming removed 4 bases from V and 4 bases from J; junction bases left unmatched: 6. CDR3 DNA: TGTGCCAGCAGCTCGTCTAGCGGGAGGAGTTACAATGAGCAGTTCTTC. Encoded protein: CASSSSSGRSYNEQFF.

V gene TRBV5-1 combines with J gene TRBJ1-2; 8 nucleotides align to TRBD1. Per the germline V gene, CDR1 is SGHRS and CDR2 is YFSETQ. The CDR3 is 15 residues long. Germline trimming cut 0 bases from V and 4 bases from J; bases unmatched to any gene: 5. The CDR3, as DNA: TGCGCCAGCAGCTTGGGACAGGGGACCGTCTATGGCTACACCTTC. Translated, it gives CASSLGQGTVYGYTF.

This sequence joins TRBV5-1 and TRBJ2-2; 9 bases map to TRBD2. Germline CDR1 reads SGHRS; CDR2 reads YFSETQ. V was clipped by 0 bases and J by 5 bases; unmatched bases: 5. The CDR3 length is 16 residues. CDR3 residues: CASSLVPAGGTGELFF. CDR3 sequence (DNA): TGCGCCAGCAGCTTGGTTCCAGCGGGGGGAACCGGGGAGCTGTTTTTT.

This clonotype was picked up many times. CDR3 sequence: CASTSTSSKGNALHF. DNA for the CDR3: TGTGCCAGCACCTCCACATCCAGTAAGGGGAATGCCCTCCACTTT. The chain carries TRBV6-1 and TRBJ1-6, with D tentatively TRBD1 (5 bases). This CDR3 is 15 amino acids long. Germline-derived CDR1 and CDR2 are MNHNS and SASEGT. Between the trimmed V and J ends, which lost 7 bases and 14 bases, there was a span of 24 bases.

In its sample, this clonotype was seen many times. J is TRBJ2-7 and V is TRBV2; no clear D. This CDR3 contains 11 residues. The V and J ends lost 6 bases and 6 bases respectively, with 9 bases between them. The germline CDR1 and CDR2 sequences are SNHLY and FYNNEI. The CDR3 bases are TGTGCCAGCAGCCTAATCTCCGAGCAGTACTTC. It yields the protein CASSLISEQYF.

This clonotype was counted between two and nine times. This sequence joins TRBV18 and TRBJ1-2; no firm D call. Germline CDR1 and CDR2: KGHSH and LQKENI. Trimming shortened V by 1 base and J by 8 bases, and 14 bases separated the two germline ends. This CDR3 spans 14 amino acids. CDR3 in amino acids: CASSPLLRVGGYTF. The CDR3 nucleotides are TGTGCCAGCTCACCACTTTTGCGGGTAGGCGGCTACACCTTC. Full variable domain (rest looked up from reference TRBV18 and TRBJ1-2): NAGVMQNPRHLVRRRGQEARLRCSPMKGHSHVYWYRQLPEEGLKFMVYLQKENIIDESGMPKERFSAEFPKEGPSILRIQQVVRGDSAAYFCASSPLLRVGGYTFGSGTRLTVV.

This clonotype was counted at least ten times. The V and J genes are TRBV10-3 and TRBJ2-3; 11 nucleotides line up with TRBD2. CDR3 size: 13 residues. From germline, CDR1 is ENHRY and CDR2 SYGVKD. V shed 10 bases, J shed 4 bases, and the junction held 4 bases outside the gene matches. CDR3 in amino acids: CATLAGGADTQYF. DNA for the CDR3: TGTGCCACCTTAGCGGGAGGGGCAGATACGCAGTATTTT.

This clonotype was seen at least ten times. The chain couples TRBV12-3 or TRBV12-4 to TRBJ1-4; the match to TRBD1 covers 9 bases. V shed 2 bases and J 6 bases; nucleotides not matched to a gene: 1. CDR3 length: 14 residues. CDR3 DNA: TGTGCCAGCAGTTTACGGACAGGGGATGAAAAACTGTTTTTT. It is translated as CASSLRTGDEKLFF.

This clonotype was seen a few times. The chain joins TRBV24-1 to TRBJ2-3; no clear D. The CDR3 consists of 17 residues. Trimming took off 3 bases at V and 4 bases at J, with 19 bases between the two ends. Germline V gives CDR1 KGHDR, CDR2 SFDVKD. CDR3 coding DNA: TGTGCCACCAGTGATCAAACACCGGGCCTACGGCCAGATACGCAGTATTTT. This encodes CATSDQTPGLRPDTQYF.

The V gene is TRBV20-1, the J gene TRBJ1-1; the D gene is possibly TRBD1 (6 bases). Trimming left V 2 bases short and J 4 bases short, with 11 bases between. The germline V gene has CDR1 DFQATT and CDR2 SNEGSKA (reference sequence). The CDR3 covers 13 residues. CDR3 nucleotides: TGCAGTGCTAGACTAACAGGGCCCACTGAAGCTTTCTTT. Amino acid sequence: CSARLTGPTEAFF.